The next 30 T cell receptor beta chains were all read from a single sample in a study of T cell changes during pregnancy in multiple sclerosis. Repertoires were generated with immunoSEQ multiplex PCR, while TCRdb's copy carries only in-frame clones and drops some. The profile shows around 37,000 clones, over 80% of them singletons. The material was CD8+ T cells from peripheral blood mononuclear cells, obtained before pregnancy. The receptors here all came from a female donor with multiple sclerosis, enrolled in a pregnancy study.

CDR3 nucleotide sequence: TGTGCCAGCAGCGGAAGACTAGCGGGGATCTTTAGGCAGTATTTT. This encodes CASSGRLAGIFRQYF. This chain joins TRBV9 and TRBJ2-3; TRBD2 matches at 11 bases. The germline gives CDR1 SGDLS, CDR2 YYNGEE. V gave up 3 bases and J gave up 11 bases; unmatched junction bases: 11. The CDR3 length is 15 residues.

V usage is TRBV6-1 and J usage is TRBJ2-6, with D perhaps matching TRBD1 (6 bases). Trimming left V 11 bases short and J 1 base short, with 12 bases between. The CDR3 has 14 residues. Germline lookup yields CDR1 MNHNS and CDR2 SASEGT. This chain's CDR3 is CAGTQGSGANVLTF. The DNA of the CDR3 is TGTGCCGGCACACAGGGTTCTGGGGCCAACGTCCTGACTTTC.

The gene calls are TRBV27 and TRBJ2-1; possibly TRBD2 for D (5 bases). The CDR3 extends over 12 amino acids. V lost 3 bases to trimming and J lost 10 bases, with 10 bases between them. Germline loops: CDR1 MNHEY, CDR2 SMNVEV (reference sequence). The CDR3 DNA reads as TGTGCCAGCAGTTTGGGAGATAGGGAGCAGTTCTTC. This encodes CASSLGDREQFF.

This clone has just one count. The chain carries TRBV7-3 and TRBJ2-1; D gene uncertain. V lost 2 bases and J lost 10, with 6 bases in between. The germline CDR1 and CDR2 sequences are SGHTA and FQGTGA. The length of the CDR3 is 11 residues. CDR3 loop: CASSLGNEQFF. CDR3 in DNA: TGTGCCAGCAGCTTAGGCAACGAGCAGTTCTTC.

The chain couples TRBV27 to TRBJ1-2; D ambiguous. V lost 0 bases and J lost 2, with 7 bases in between. Germline CDR1 MNHEY, CDR2 SMNVEV (reference sequence). The CDR3 consists of 14 residues. DNA of the CDR3: TGTGCCAGCAGTTTATCCCCAGGAAACTATGGCTACACCTTC. This encodes CASSLSPGNYGYTF.

This clone was seen a few times. The V and J genes are TRBV2 and TRBJ2-7, with unresolved D. CDR3 length equals 13 residues. Trimming stripped 8 bases from V and 1 base from J, with 12 bases between. Germline lookup yields CDR1 SNHLY and CDR2 FYNNEI. The chain's CDR3 is CASFTATSYEQYF. The DNA of the CDR3 is TGTGCCAGCTTCACCGCCACTTCCTACGAGCAGTACTTC.

This clone was recorded at least ten times. The genes are TRBV6-4 and TRBJ2-3; 9 bases align to TRBD2. Trimming cost V 4 bases and J 2 bases; bases outside gene matches: 4. This CDR3 has 15 amino acids. Germline CDR1 MRHNA, CDR2 SNTAGT. The CDR3, as DNA: TGTGCCAGCAGTGCCCTAGCGGGGTCCACAGATACGCAGTATTTT. It specifies CASSALAGSTDTQYF.

The gene calls are TRBV7-6 and TRBJ2-7, with a possible D match to TRBD2 (6 bases). The CDR3 length is 15 residues. V was shortened by 1 base and J by 3 bases, with 13 bases between the two germline ends. Germline lookup yields CDR1 SGHVS and CDR2 FNYEAQ. Here the CDR3 reads CASSLEVGAGYEQYF. CDR3 sequence (DNA): TGTGCCAGCAGCTTAGAGGTGGGAGCGGGCTACGAGCAGTACTTC.

This chain connects TRBV4-1 to TRBJ1-3, with 9 bases aligning to TRBD1. CDR3 length: 15 amino acids. The germline V gene encodes CDR1 MGHRA and CDR2 YSYEKL. Trimming at V came to 5 bases and at J to 2 bases, leaving 4 bases not matched to a gene. The CDR3 sequence: CASSLDRGPGNTIYF. The CDR3 DNA is TGCGCCAGCAGCTTGGACAGGGGACCTGGAAACACCATATATTTT.

The chain carries TRBV7-9 and TRBJ2-1; possible D gene TRBD2, 5 bases. Germline CDR1 and CDR2: SEHNR and FQNEAQ (reference sequence). This CDR3 is built from 15 residues. V was trimmed by 4 bases and J by 4 bases, leaving 14 bases between them. As DNA, the CDR3 is TGTGCCAGCAGCTCCCCGGGAAGGAAATACAATGAGCAGTTCTTC. Translated: CASSSPGRKYNEQFF.

The V and J genes are TRBV6-1 and TRBJ2-7; D gene ambiguous. Germline loops: CDR1 MNHNS, CDR2 SASEGT. V was shortened by 8 bases and J by 7 bases, with 6 bases between the two germline ends. The CDR3 consists of 9 residues. Here the CDR3 DNA reads TGTGCCAGCGGCAGGGAGCAGTACTTC. This gives the protein CASGREQYF.

The chain joins TRBV2 to TRBJ1-1; D is uncertain. This CDR3 spans 12 amino acids. The germline CDR1 and CDR2 sequences are SNHLY and FYNNEI. V was shortened by 6 bases and J by 0 bases, with 5 bases between the two germline ends. As DNA, the CDR3 is TGTGCCAGCAGGCCAGTGAACACTGAAGCTTTCTTT. It yields the protein CASRPVNTEAFF.

V usage is TRBV19 and J usage is TRBJ2-7, with 7 bases that match TRBD1. Losses at the gene ends were 4 bases for V and 5 bases for J; bases not matched to a gene: 8. The CDR3 runs to 14 residues. Per the germline V gene, CDR1 is LNHDA and CDR2 is SQIVND (reference sequence). The CDR3 DNA reads TGTGCCAGTAGTACATCAGGGGGAAACAACGAGCAGTACTTC. As protein: CASSTSGGNNEQYF.

The J gene is TRBJ1-1, the V gene TRBV7-8; maybe TRBD1 (6 bases). From germline, CDR1 is SGHVS and CDR2 FQNEAQ. The CDR3 consists of 14 residues. With 5 bases removed from V and 0 bases from J, the gap between germline ends came to 10 bases. The CDR3 nucleotides are TGTGCCAGCAGCCCGGACAGAGTGAACACTGAAGCTTTCTTT. The encoded protein is CASSPDRVNTEAFF.

The chain carries TRBV30 and TRBJ1-1; 10 nucleotides match TRBD1. Losses at the gene ends were 5 bases for V and 4 bases for J; bases not matched to a gene: 10. The CDR3 spans 15 residues. Germline loops: CDR1 GTSNPN, CDR2 SVGIG (reference sequence). The CDR3 coding sequence is TGTGCCTGGTCACCCGGGACAGGGGTCCTCACTGAAGCTTTCTTT. This sequence encodes CAWSPGTGVLTEAFF.

This rearrangement joins TRBV30 to TRBJ2-7, with D perhaps matching TRBD1 (6 bases). CDR1 is GTSNPN, CDR2 SVGIG, per germline (reference sequence). V lost 3 bases and J lost 5, with 14 bases in between. The CDR3 is 13 amino acids. In DNA form, the CDR3 reads TGTGCCTGGAGCACAACACAGGGTCACGAGCAGTACTTC. This encodes CAWSTTQGHEQYF.

V is TRBV28 and J is TRBJ1-5, with 7 bases lining up with TRBD1. The germline gives CDR1 MDHEN, CDR2 SYDVKM. After removal of 6 bases from V and 5 bases from J, the junction contained 7 bases not matched to a gene. CDR3 length equals 14 residues. CDR3 sequence reads: CASRITGVHQPQHF. CDR3 coding DNA: TGTGCCAGCAGGATAACAGGGGTACATCAGCCCCAGCATTTT.

The CDR3 nucleotides read TGTGCCAGCACCCCAAGGACAGCCAACTATGGCTACACCTTC. This sequence encodes CASTPRTANYGYTF. The rearrangement links TRBV6-5 to TRBJ1-2, with D possibly matching TRBD1 (6 bases). CDR1 is MNHEY, CDR2 SVGAGI, per germline. Trimming took off 7 bases at V and 2 bases at J, with 14 bases between the two ends. This CDR3 is 14 amino acids long.

The rearrangement links TRBV27 to TRBJ1-2; D unclear. Trimming shortened V by 6 bases and J by 3 bases, and 5 bases separated the two germline ends. This CDR3 comprises 11 residues. Germline V gene data show CDR1 as MNHEY and CDR2 as SMNVEV (reference sequence). Written as DNA, the CDR3 is TGTGCCAGCAGATCCTACTATGGCTACACCTTC. Protein: CASRSYYGYTF.

The chain has TRBV2 and TRBJ1-2, with D uncertain. Trimming removed 0 bases at V and 0 bases at J, with 8 bases between. CDR3 size: 15 residues. CDR1 is SNHLY, CDR2 FYNNEI, per germline. This chain's CDR3 is CASSEAVAANYGYTF. CDR3 in DNA: TGTGCCAGCAGTGAAGCGGTGGCAGCTAACTATGGCTACACCTTC.

The chain combines TRBV28 with TRBJ1-3, with D possibly being TRBD1 (5 bases). This CDR3 contains 14 residues. V lost 3 bases and J lost 2, with 8 bases in between. The germline CDR1 and CDR2 sequences are MDHEN and SYDVKM. This chain's CDR3 is CASSFRATGNTIYF. The CDR3 nucleotides are TGTGCCAGCAGTTTCAGGGCGACTGGAAACACCATATATTTT.

V gene TRBV11-1 combines with J gene TRBJ2-5; perhaps TRBD2 as D (6 bases). Per germline, CDR1 SGHAT and CDR2 FQDESV (reference sequence). V dropped 3 bases and J dropped 4 bases, with 15 bases sitting between them. The CDR3 consists of 15 residues. As DNA, the CDR3 is TGTGCCAGCAGCTTGCGGGACGTCAGCAGAGAGACCCAGTACTTC. It encodes CASSLRDVSRETQYF.

This clone was seen only once. V gene TRBV2 combines with J gene TRBJ1-2; TRBD1 agrees at 7 bases. The CDR3 totals 15 residues. Germline lookup yields CDR1 SNHLY and CDR2 FYNNEI. V trimming: 5 bases; J trimming: 2 bases; junction bases outside the gene matches: 8. The CDR3 sequence is CASSRGQHWNYGYTF. DNA for the CDR3: TGTGCCAGCAGTAGGGGACAGCATTGGAACTATGGCTACACCTTC.

V is TRBV7-9 and J is TRBJ1-2; D gene uncertain. The V end was cut by 5 bases, the J end by 5 bases, with 9 bases between. The CDR3 extends over 12 amino acids. Germline V lookup: CDR1 SEHNR, CDR2 FQNEAQ (reference sequence). CDR3 amino acids: CASSQSSYGYTF. As DNA, the CDR3 is TGTGCCAGCAGCCAGTCTTCTTATGGCTACACCTTC.

The chain links TRBV27 to TRBJ1-3, with D possibly matching TRBD1 (5 bases). The CDR3 extends over 14 amino acids. CDR1 and CDR2 (germline): MNHEY, SMNVEV (reference sequence). Between the trimmed V and J ends, which lost 6 bases and 2 bases, there was a span of 11 bases. CDR3 sequence: CASRREGPGNTIYF. The CDR3 coding sequence is TGTGCCAGCAGAAGGGAGGGACCTGGAAACACCATATATTTT.

The J gene is TRBJ2-7, the V gene TRBV15, with D maybe TRBD2 (6 bases). V was pared by 0 bases and J by 5 bases, with 14 bases between. Germline V lookup: CDR1 LNHNV, CDR2 YYDKDF (reference sequence). The CDR3 sequence is 15 residues long. The CDR3 protein is CATSRDPVGGDEQYF. CDR3 in DNA: TGTGCCACCAGCAGAGATCCAGTGGGGGGAGACGAGCAGTACTTC.

This chain links TRBV7-8 with TRBJ2-7; 7 positions agree with TRBD1. V dropped 5 bases and J dropped 6; count of bases not matched to a gene: 7. The V gene's germline CDR1 is SGHVS and CDR2 FQNEAQ. The CDR3 consists of 13 residues. CDR3 region: CASSDGTVGEQYF. CDR3 nucleotide sequence: TGTGCCAGCAGCGACGGGACAGTCGGCGAGCAGTACTTC.

J is TRBJ2-1 and V is TRBV6-5, with 8 bases matching TRBD1. This CDR3 has 11 residues. V lost 6 bases and J lost 15; bases outside the gene matches: 7. CDR1 and CDR2 from the germline V gene are MNHEY and SVGAGI. CDR3 DNA: TGTGCCAGCAGAGGCGGACAGGGCACGTTCTTC. Amino acid sequence: CASRGGQGTFF.

The gene calls are TRBV10-3 and TRBJ2-7; the match to TRBD2 covers 8 bases. The CDR3 sequence is 15 residues long. Trimming took 3 bases from V and 2 from J; bases not matched to a gene: 6. Germline values: CDR1 ENHRY, CDR2 SYGVKD. The CDR3 region is CAISDPGGGTYEQYF. The CDR3 nucleotides are TGTGCCATCAGTGACCCCGGGGGGGGTACCTACGAGCAGTACTTC.

This chain joins TRBV9 and TRBJ2-3, with TRBD2 identical over 9 bases. The length of the CDR3 is 18 residues. The germline CDR1 and CDR2 sequences are SGDLS and YYNGEE. Unmatched junction bases numbered 13, after V lost 4 bases and J lost 1 base. CDR3 sequence reads: CASSPSGSLAGGTDTQYF. Here the CDR3 DNA reads TGTGCCAGCAGCCCATCAGGGTCCTTAGCGGGAGGCACAGATACGCAGTATTTT.